This T cell receptor beta chain was obtained from a study of T-cell reconstitution after alpha-beta-depleted transplantation in children. Germline V gene sequence: CDR1 MNHEY, CDR2 SVGEGT. Losses at the gene ends were 5 bases for V and 9 bases for J; bases not matched to a gene: 8. CDR3 length: 14 amino acids. As it was prepared, the TCRbeta library received unique molecular identifiers. TCRdb re-called the PCR reads with MiXCR, one entry per CDR3 protein. There are about 690,000 distinct CDR3 sequences in the sample; around a sixth occur only once, and over 0.95% lies in the top ten. This clonotype was detected a few times.

The sequenced sample was PBMCs from the stem cell graft donor, obtained from the stem cell graft. J is TRBJ1-2 and V is TRBV6-2 or TRBV6-3; 11 nucleotides match TRBD1. The receptor was isolated from a human donor who donated a stem cell graft to a child with acute myeloid leukemia. This CDR3 is CASSTIGTGGSYTF. The CDR3 DNA follows: TGTGCCAGCAGTACCATCGGGACAGGGGGAAGCTACACCTTC.